These T cell receptor beta chains were read from a single sample in a study of OX40 agonist ivuxolimab in advanced cancers. Method: immunoSEQ multiplex PCR; TCRdb's copy keeps in-frame clones and lacks some. The table shows 60,000 to 100,000 clones, with approximately 90% occurring only once. The material was CD4+ or CD8+ T cells sorted from blood, obtained in a trial of the OX40 agonist ivuxolimab. The receptors were sampled from an adult with an advanced solid tumor such as melanoma, head and neck, liver or kidney cancer. The CDR3 runs from the conserved cysteine through the conserved F or W. The D gene is left open where the match is weak. Where a row states a size, it is once, few, many or the class of an expanded clone; other rows omit it.

d_call j_call clone_size v_call cdr3_aa cdr3_nt
- TRBJ1-1 few TRBV5-4 CASSFRSSEAFF TGTGCCAGCAGCTTTAGGTCGTCTGAAGCTTTCTTT
- TRBJ2-1 - TRBV19 CASSMGSNNEQFF TGTGCCAGTAGTATGGGTTCAAACAATGAGCAGTTCTTC
- TRBJ2-5 - TRBV6-1 CASSEALFGGRETQYF TGTGCCAGCAGTGAAGCCCTTTTCGGGGGCCGGGAGACCCAGTACTTC
- TRBJ1-3 - TRBV28 CASSLFGSGNTIYF TGTGCCAGCAGTTTATTCGGCTCTGGAAACACCATATATTTT
TRBD2 TRBJ2-2 - TRBV6-6 CASSYSREGRTGELFF TGTGCCAGCAGTTACTCGAGGGAGGGCCGGACCGGGGAGCTGTTTTTT
- TRBJ2-4 - TRBV7-2 CASSLGWGAKNIQYF TGTGCCAGCAGCTTGGGATGGGGGGCCAAAAACATTCAGTACTTC
- TRBJ2-7 - TRBV11-3 CASSPGTAGYEQYF TGTGCCAGCAGCCCCGGGACCGCGGGCTACGAGCAGTACTTC
TRBD1 TRBJ1-2 - TRBV28 CASRLRTGTYGYTF TGTGCCAGCAGACTCCGGACAGGGACCTATGGCTACACCTTC
TRBD2 TRBJ2-3 - TRBV15 CATSSGLAGVTDTQYF TGTGCCACCAGCAGTGGACTTGCGGGAGTGACAGATACGCAGTATTTT
TRBD2 TRBJ2-5 - TRBV13 CASSTGGGETQYF TGTGCCAGCAGCACCGGGGGGGGAGAGACCCAGTACTTC
- TRBJ2-7 - TRBV7-2 CASSYSGGSSSYEQYF TGTGCCAGCAGCTACTCTGGGGGGTCCAGCTCCTACGAGCAGTACTTC
- TRBJ1-1 - TRBV27 CASSLSGRWNTEAFF TGTGCCAGCAGTTTATCCGGGAGATGGAACACTGAAGCTTTCTTT
- TRBJ2-7 - TRBV6-6 CASSYGQNYEQYF TGTGCCAGCAGTTACGGCCAGAACTACGAGCAGTACTTC
- TRBJ2-1 - TRBV5-4 CASSGDRGYNEQFF TGTGCCAGCAGCGGGGATCGGGGATACAATGAGCAGTTCTTC
- TRBJ2-1 - TRBV6-6 CASIATLRNGGGEQFF TGTGCCAGCATCGCTACGTTAAGGAATGGGGGCGGTGAGCAGTTCTTC
- TRBJ1-2 once TRBV10-3 CAIGPNYGYTF TGTGCCATCGGCCCCAACTATGGCTACACCTTC
- TRBJ2-7 - TRBV2 CASSEVVQGTAAF TGTGCCAGCAGTGAAGTAGTTCAGGGGACGGCTGCATTC
- TRBJ2-5 - TRBV30 CAWSLGLEETQYF TGTGCCTGGAGTTTGGGACTGGAGGAGACCCAGTACTTC
TRBD2 TRBJ2-7 - TRBV5-8 CASSLHSGITYEQYF TGTGCCAGCAGCTTACATAGCGGGATTACCTACGAGCAGTACTTC
TRBD1 TRBJ2-5 - TRBV6-5 CASSYWRRQGLETQYF TGTGCCAGCAGTTACTGGAGGAGACAGGGTTTGGAGACCCAGTACTTC
TRBD1 TRBJ1-2 - TRBV6-5 CASSYDRDYGYTF TGTGCCAGCAGTTACGACAGGGACTATGGCTACACCTTC
TRBD2 TRBJ2-3 - TRBV19 CASSMRSSGTSTDTQYF TGTGCCAGTAGTATGAGGTCTAGCGGGACTAGCACAGATACGCAGTATTTT
- TRBJ1-4 - TRBV11-2 CASSLDGGRMGKLFF TGTGCCAGCAGCTTAGATGGGGGGCGAATGGGAAAACTGTTTTTT
TRBD2 TRBJ2-2 - TRBV4-3 CASSQGTSSTGELFF TGCGCCAGCAGCCAAGGGACTAGCAGCACCGGGGAGCTGTTTTTT
TRBD1 TRBJ1-2 - TRBV30 CAWSLSGQNYGYTF TGTGCCTGGAGTCTTTCGGGACAGAACTATGGCTACACCTTC
- TRBJ2-5 - TRBV19 CASSIGVQETQYF TGTGCCAGTAGTATAGGAGTCCAAGAGACCCAGTACTTC
TRBD1 TRBJ2-2 - TRBV11-3 CASSLVGQGYTGELFF TGTGCCAGCAGCTTAGTTGGACAGGGGTACACCGGGGAGCTGTTTTTT
TRBD2 TRBJ2-3 - TRBV4-2 CASSQVLAGDVNTQYF TGTGCCAGCAGCCAAGTTTTAGCGGGAGATGTGAATACGCAGTATTTT
- TRBJ2-5 - TRBV11-1 CASSSVWTSQETQYF TGTGCCAGCAGCAGCGTCTGGACAAGCCAAGAGACCCAGTACTTC
- TRBJ1-2 once TRBV28 CASSLMAGWGRGYTF TGTGCCAGCAGTTTAATGGCAGGGTGGGGTCGGGGCTACACCTTC
- TRBJ2-7 - TRBV7-2 CASSLDGRSEQYF TGTGCCAGCAGCTTAGATGGTAGATCCGAGCAGTACTTC
- TRBJ2-3 - TRBV5-1 CASSLGLSTDTQYF TGCGCCAGCAGCTTGGGACTGTCAACAGATACGCAGTATTTT
TRBD1 TRBJ1-4 - TRBV19 CASSTDRDTSSEKLFF TGTGCCAGTAGTACGGACAGGGACACATCTAGTGAAAAACTGTTTTTT
- TRBJ2-7 - TRBV7-2 CASSGLYEQYF TGTGCCAGCAGTGGGCTCTACGAGCAGTACTTC
- TRBJ2-7 - TRBV18 CASSPTQSYEQYF TGTGCCAGCTCACCGACACAATCCTACGAGCAGTACTTC
- TRBJ2-5 - TRBV19 CASSPLGTGQETQYF TGTGCCAGTAGTCCACTGGGGACGGGCCAAGAGACCCAGTACTTC
- TRBJ1-5 - TRBV2 CASSLGEGREPQHF TGTGCCAGCAGTTTGGGAGAGGGGAGAGAGCCCCAGCATTTT
TRBD2 TRBJ2-5 - TRBV4-1 CASSLLAGAMETQYF TGCGCCAGCAGCCTACTAGCGGGAGCTATGGAGACCCAGTACTTC
- TRBJ2-7 - TRBV14 CASSQARHGEQYF TGTGCCAGCAGCCAAGCCCGGCATGGCGAGCAGTACTTC
TRBD1 TRBJ2-7 - TRBV11-3 CASSYDSGGASYEQYF TGTGCCAGCAGCTACGATTCAGGGGGCGCAAGTTACGAGCAGTACTTC
- TRBJ1-2 - TRBV28 CASSPPDGDTYGYTF TGTGCCAGCAGTCCACCGGACGGGGATACCTATGGCTACACCTTC
- TRBJ1-2 - TRBV6-1 CASSEANRRLYGYTF TGTGCCAGCAGTGAAGCAAACAGGCGGCTCTATGGCTACACCTTC
- TRBJ2-1 - TRBV6-7 CAAIDGVRIYNEQFF TGTGCCGCTATAGACGGTGTCAGAATATACAATGAGCAGTTCTTC
- TRBJ2-7 - TRBV4-1 CASSAGPLRGTYEQYF TGCGCCAGCAGCGCGGGACCCCTCAGGGGCACCTACGAGCAGTACTTC
- TRBJ2-6 - TRBV28 CASLDRSSGANVLTF TGTGCCAGCCTGGACAGAAGCTCTGGGGCCAACGTCCTGACTTTC
TRBD2 TRBJ2-1 - TRBV5-1 CASSLVLAGEEQFF TGCGCCAGCAGCTTGGTATTAGCGGGAGAGGAGCAGTTCTTC
- TRBJ2-1 - TRBV9 CASSPRWERTTYNEQFF TGTGCCAGCAGCCCCCGGTGGGAGCGGACTACCTACAATGAGCAGTTCTTC
TRBD2 TRBJ2-7 - TRBV7-2 CASSRVLLAGGGEQYF TGTGCCAGCAGCCGAGTCTTGCTAGCGGGAGGTGGCGAGCAGTACTTC
- TRBJ2-1 - TRBV7-8 CASSSRDFYNEQFF TGTGCCAGCAGCTCCCGGGACTTTTACAATGAGCAGTTCTTC
TRBD1 TRBJ2-7 - TRBV5-1 CASSYSPGQGGEQYF TGCGCCAGCAGCTACTCCCCGGGACAGGGGGGCGAGCAGTACTTC